This TCR beta chain was retrieved from a study of T cell repertoires in cytomegalovirus infection. This clonotype was counted many times. The target antigen is unknown. TCRdb re-called the reads with MiXCR, one entry per CDR3 protein. Among roughly 800,000 distinct CDR3 sequences, roughly 29% were seen once, and the ten largest hold 13%. CDR1 SGHTA and CDR2 FQGNSA come from the germline V gene. This CDR3 spans 12 amino acids. Trimming removed 3 bases at V and 9 bases at J, with 9 bases between. This TCR derives from a human donor in good health (CMV status not recorded). Some clones in this sample may be carry-over from other donors' samples. The specimen was cultured CD8+ T cells from PBMCs, collected from culture after CMV antigen stimulation. The V gene is TRBV7-2, the J gene TRBJ2-1; no clear D. Written as DNA, the CDR3 is TGTGCCAGCAGCTTTCTCGCTCTTGAGCAGTTCTTC. Its translation: CASSFLALEQFF.